This TCR beta chain was found in a study of blood T cell repertoires in COVID-19. As for the study in general: There were acute and convalescent COVID-19 samples, and they came from the United States, Italy and Spain. PBMCs, B-cell-depleted T cells, or T cells were the source of the cDNA or gDNA that made up the material.

Profiling relied on immunoSEQ multiplex PCR, and the TCRdb table lists in-frame clones only, not all of them. The table records fewer than 250,000 clones, 81% of them present only once. Membership in each cohort depended on participant-reported clinical history. The germline V gene encodes CDR1 LGHNA and CDR2 YNFKEQ. Losses at the gene ends were 1 base for V and 0 bases for J; bases not matched to a gene: 9. This CDR3 has 18 residues. The TCR comes from a woman aged 45-65 years with acute COVID-19. Material: PBMCs or T cells enriched from blood (not recorded which). This chain connects TRBV4-2 to TRBJ2-4; 7 bases are shared with TRBD1. The CDR3 DNA reads as TGTGCCAGCAGCCAAGTGGGACAGACTATTCTAGCCAAAAACATTCAGTACTTC. Translation gives CASSQVGQTILAKNIQYF.